Sequencing of this T cell receptor (beta chain) was carried out in a study of blood T cell repertoires in COVID-19. Study context: The study drew acute and convalescent COVID-19 samples from the United States, Italy and Spain.

Germline V CDR1 and CDR2: MNHEY, SMNVEV (reference sequence). Trimming shortened V by 0 bases and J by 4 bases, and 12 bases separated the two germline ends. The CDR3 contains 15 residues. Original processing methods: By means of reference gene primer amplification, nucleated cell counts were estimated. Using immunoSEQ multiplex PCR, the repertoire was profiled, and TCRdb retains in-frame clones only, with some absent. From that table come the V and J calls and clone size; the DNA was used to work out D and trimming. The data show more than 35,000 clones, about 88% seen once. Material for sequencing was peripheral blood. The chain has TRBV27 and TRBJ1-2, with no clear D. The TCR was taken from a man aged 55 to 70 with active COVID-19. Here the CDR3 reads CASSLSSGSPYGYTF. The CDR3 bases are TGTGCCAGCAGTTTATCGTCCGGTTCTCCCTATGGCTACACCTTC.